This section outlines one T cell receptor (beta chain) sequence together with its context. Its target is unknown. Vbeta (60) and Jbeta (13) primers were used in the PCR. Clones were sequenced by immunoSEQ multiplex PCR, and TCRdb holds only the in-frame ones, with some missing. The sample carries about 180,000 clones, around 79% recorded once. Trimming cost V 2 bases and J 5 bases, with 15 bases left between them. The CDR3 runs to 15 residues. Germline V gene lookup returns CDR1 PRHDT and CDR2 FYEKMQ (reference sequence). The data were obtained in a study of cytomegalovirus exposure and HLA in healthy donors. Study information: Researchers previously reported finding about 110 million unique TCR beta sequences from about 179 million T cells. An early data release held tens of millions of unique TCRs from HLA-typed donors. Findings of the study overall: TCR sequences were mostly rare, though some public TCRs occurred in many donors. Later on, an analysis showed TCR association rates differing by HLA locus, with DRB1 the most and HLA-C the fewest.

Specimen: PBMCs. The V and J genes are TRBV13 and TRBJ2-5, with D possibly matching TRBD2 (6 bases). This TCR was sampled from a woman aged 50 to 60 in good health and CMV-seronegative. The DNA for the CDR3 is TGTGCCAGCAGCTTATTCTGGGGGGACGCGGAGACCCAGTACTTC. It translates to CASSLFWGDAETQYF.